This is a list of T cell receptor beta chains from one sample in a study of blood T cell repertoires in COVID-19. The table came from immunoSEQ multiplex PCR; TCRdb's copy has only in-frame clones and leaves some out. The sample includes some 120,000 clones, approximately 80% of them seen just once. Source material: peripheral blood. The receptors stem from a man older than 75 with acute or convalescent COVID-19. Each CDR3 is given with its conserved first and last residue. The order of the fields is clone size, D gene, J gene, V gene, CDR3 protein, CDR3 DNA. The D gene is left open where the match is weak. The listing skips clone size in some rows; elsewhere it reads once, few, many or a size class.

NA,NA,TRBJ1-3,TRBV9,CASSVGAFIGNTIYF,TGTGCCAGCAGCGTAGGGGCTTTCATTGGAAACACCATATATTTT
NA,TRBD1,TRBJ2-5,TRBV5-1,CASSPGQELKKEETQYF,TGCGCCAGCAGCCCGGGACAGGAGCTGAAGAAAGAAGAGACCCAGTACTTC
few,NA,TRBJ2-7,TRBV6-5,CASRDGAGEQYF,TGTGCCAGCAGAGACGGGGCGGGGGAGCAGTACTTC
few,NA,TRBJ1-6,TRBV2,CASSTQDNSPLHF,TGTGCCAGCAGTACACAGGATAATTCACCCCTCCACTTT
NA,TRBD2,TRBJ2-5,TRBV27,CASSFSGGASETQYF,TGTGCCAGCAGTTTTAGCGGGGGGGCTTCAGAGACCCAGTACTTC
few,NA,TRBJ2-1,TRBV11-3,CASSLAGDNEQFF,TGTGCCAGCAGCTTAGCCGGGGACAATGAGCAGTTCTTC
NA,NA,TRBJ2-3,TRBV6-5,CASSPGPRGDTQYF,TGTGCCAGCAGCCCGGGACCGAGGGGGGATACGCAGTATTTT
NA,TRBD1,TRBJ1-2,TRBV5-6,CASSGTPGQGNYGYTF,TGTGCCAGCAGCGGGACCCCGGGACAGGGCAACTATGGCTACACCTTC
NA,NA,TRBJ2-2,TRBV5-1,CASSFESGVNTGELFF,TGCGCCAGCAGCTTCGAGTCAGGGGTTAACACCGGGGAGCTGTTTTTT
NA,TRBD2,TRBJ2-7,TRBV3-1/TRBV3-2,CASSLRGGWEQYF,TGTGCCAGCAGCCTGAGGGGAGGGTGGGAGCAGTACTTC
NA,NA,TRBJ2-1,TRBV11-2,CASSQLGAEKQFF,TGTGCCAGCAGCCAGCTAGGCGCGGAGAAGCAGTTCTTC
few,NA,TRBJ1-6,TRBV30,CAWSAYTGGDSPLHF,TGTGCCTGGAGTGCCTACACCGGGGGAGATTCACCCCTCCACTTT
NA,NA,TRBJ2-7,TRBV10-3,CAISESAVSLEQYF,TGTGCCATCAGTGAGTCGGCAGTTTCCCTCGAGCAGTACTTC
NA,NA,TRBJ2-7,TRBV3-1/TRBV3-2,CASSYTGTYEQYF,TGTGCCAGCAGTTATACAGGGACCTACGAGCAGTACTTC
once,TRBD1,TRBJ1-5,TRBV5-1,CASSLSGGSNQPQHF,TGCGCCAGCAGCTTGTCAGGGGGTAGCAATCAGCCCCAGCATTTT
NA,TRBD1,TRBJ2-2,TRBV3-1/TRBV3-2,CASSPSTGGNTGELFF,TGTGCCAGCAGCCCATCGACAGGGGGAAACACCGGGGAGCTGTTTTTT
NA,TRBD2,TRBJ2-1,TRBV3-1/TRBV3-2,CASSPRGWSLNEQFF,TGTGCCAGCAGCCCGCGGGGGTGGTCACTAAATGAGCAGTTCTTC
NA,NA,TRBJ1-2,TRBV10-3,CAISESGGPANYGYTF,TGTGCCATCAGTGAGTCTGGGGGCCCCGCTAACTATGGCTACACCTTC
NA,TRBD2,TRBJ2-3,TRBV27,CASSLRVAGGSDTQYF,TGTGCCAGCAGTTTAAGGGTAGCGGGGGGGTCAGATACGCAGTATTTT
NA,NA,TRBJ1-1,TRBV3-1/TRBV3-2,CASSQGAWVQAFF,TGTGCCAGCAGCCAAGGGGCCTGGGTGCAAGCTTTCTTT
few,TRBD2,TRBJ2-5,TRBV19,CASSLGRAETQYF,TGTGCCAGTAGTCTGGGGAGGGCAGAGACCCAGTACTTC
NA,NA,TRBJ2-1,TRBV7-2,CASSQTQGHNEQFF,TGTGCCAGCAGCCAAACACAGGGTCACAATGAGCAGTTCTTC
NA,NA,TRBJ2-1,TRBV18,CASSPGARNEQFF,TGTGCCAGCTCACCAGGGGCCCGCAATGAGCAGTTCTTC
NA,TRBD2,TRBJ2-1,TRBV29-1,CSAGRDGGDEQFF,TGCAGCGCGGGGAGGGACGGCGGGGATGAGCAGTTCTTC
NA,TRBD2,TRBJ2-5,TRBV3-1/TRBV3-2,CASVQRGLGTQYF,TGTGCCAGCGTTCAACGGGGACTAGGGACCCAGTACTTC
NA,NA,TRBJ1-2,TRBV5-4,CASSSQGSDYGYTF,TGTGCCAGCAGCTCACAGGGTTCGGACTATGGCTACACCTTC
NA,NA,TRBJ2-1,TRBV5-6,CASSPNGGRSYNEQFF,TGTGCCAGCAGCCCCAACGGGGGTCGCTCCTACAATGAGCAGTTCTTC
NA,NA,TRBJ1-2,TRBV3-1/TRBV3-2,CASSQARVYGYTF,TGTGCCAGCAGCCAAGCGAGGGTCTATGGCTACACCTTC